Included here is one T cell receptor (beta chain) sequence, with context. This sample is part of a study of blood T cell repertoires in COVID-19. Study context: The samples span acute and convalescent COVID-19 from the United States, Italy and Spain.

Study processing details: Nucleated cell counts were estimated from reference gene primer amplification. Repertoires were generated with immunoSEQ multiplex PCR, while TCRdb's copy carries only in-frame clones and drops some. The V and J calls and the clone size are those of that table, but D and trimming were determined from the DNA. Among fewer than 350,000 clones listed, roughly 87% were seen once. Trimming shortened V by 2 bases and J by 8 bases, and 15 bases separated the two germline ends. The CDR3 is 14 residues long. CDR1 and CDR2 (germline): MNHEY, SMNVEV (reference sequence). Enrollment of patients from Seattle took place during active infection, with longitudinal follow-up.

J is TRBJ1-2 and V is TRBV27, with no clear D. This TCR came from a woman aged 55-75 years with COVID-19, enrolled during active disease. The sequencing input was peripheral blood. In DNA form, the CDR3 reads TGTGCCAGCAGTTTAGTCCGCGGAGAGATGGGCTACACCTTC. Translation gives CASSLVRGEMGYTF.